The 23 T cell receptor beta chains given below trace back to one sample, sequenced in a study of blood T cell repertoires in COVID-19. Assay: immunoSEQ multiplex PCR; the TCRdb copy retains only in-frame clones and omits some. The table records about 270,000 clones, around 89% of them present only once. The sample taken for sequencing was PBMCs or T cells enriched from blood (not recorded which). Receptors were obtained from a woman in her 30s with acute COVID-19.

The rearrangement uses TRBV28 and TRBJ2-7; 15 bases fit TRBD2. Germline V gene sequence: CDR1 MDHEN, CDR2 SYDVKM. The length of the CDR3 is 16 residues. Losses at the gene ends were 5 bases for V and 5 bases for J; bases not matched to a gene: 7. The CDR3 is CASSPGLAGGQNEQYF. The DNA for the CDR3 is TGTGCCAGCAGTCCTGGACTAGCGGGAGGGCAGAACGAGCAGTACTTC.

The chain joins TRBV27 to TRBJ2-1; 16 bases match TRBD2. V shed 5 bases and J 0 bases; nucleotides not matched to a gene: 16. The germline V gene has CDR1 MNHEY and CDR2 SMNVEV (reference sequence). This CDR3 region has 22 residues. The CDR3 nucleotides are TGTGCCAGCAGTGGGGGTGGGTACGGGACTAGCGGGAGGGTAGGCTCCTACAATGAGCAGTTCTTC. Translated, it gives CASSGGGYGTSGRVGSYNEQFF.

The J gene is TRBJ2-6, the V gene TRBV7-3; D not resolved. CDR3 length: 16 amino acids. With 5 bases removed from V and 0 bases from J, the gap between germline ends came to 11 bases. Germline CDR1 is SGHTA and CDR2 is FQGTGA. The CDR3 DNA reads as TGTGCCAGCAGCGAAGCGATGTTCTCTGGGGCCAACGTCCTGACTTTC. Its protein product is CASSEAMFSGANVLTF.

The genes are TRBV29-1 and TRBJ1-3, with D tentatively TRBD1 (6 bases). V lost 1 base, J lost 0 bases, and 10 bases lay in between. This CDR3 has 15 amino acids. Germline assignment: CDR1 SQVTM and CDR2 ANQGSEA. The CDR3 sequence is CSVEVGHLSGNTIYF. The CDR3 DNA reads TGCAGCGTTGAAGTGGGACACCTCTCTGGAAACACCATATATTTT.

The genes are TRBV6-2 or TRBV6-3 and TRBJ2-7, with D possibly matching TRBD1 (5 bases). V was shortened by 5 bases and J by 0 bases, with 11 bases between the two germline ends. This CDR3 has 14 amino acids. The germline CDR1 and CDR2 sequences are MNHEY and SVGEGT. The CDR3 is CASSGPDNSYEQYF. The CDR3 nucleotides read TGTGCCAGCAGTGGGCCGGACAACTCCTACGAGCAGTACTTC.

The chain recombines TRBV5-4 with TRBJ2-4; 7 bases fit TRBD1. V lost 4 bases to trimming and J lost 8 bases; unmatched junction nucleotides: 15. Germline lookup yields CDR1 SGHNT and CDR2 YYREEE (reference sequence). This CDR3 spans 16 amino acids. CDR3 loop: CASSAERGRVGDIQYF. Here the CDR3 DNA reads TGTGCCAGCAGCGCGGAAAGGGGGCGCGTCGGGGACATTCAGTACTTC.

The chain is built from TRBV28 and TRBJ1-2, with D maybe TRBD1 (6 bases). This CDR3 is built from 12 residues. V lost 8 bases and J lost 4, with 11 bases in between. Germline assignment: CDR1 MDHEN and CDR2 SYDVKM. CDR3 coding DNA: TGTGCCAGCCGTAGGGGGAGCTATGGCTACACCTTC. Residues: CASRRGSYGYTF.

This chain joins TRBV20-1 and TRBJ2-5, with 8 bases matching TRBD2. With V trimmed by 3 bases and J by 3 bases, 6 bases remained unmatched. The CDR3 consists of 14 residues. CDR1 is DFQATT, CDR2 SNEGSKA, per germline (reference sequence). CDR3 residues: CSASSAGGEETQYF. In DNA, the CDR3 is TGCAGTGCTAGTTCCGCGGGAGGTGAAGAGACCCAGTACTTC.

The rearrangement uses TRBV7-2 and TRBJ1-2; 10 bases agree with TRBD1. Germline CDR1 and CDR2: SGHTA and FQGNSA. The CDR3 consists of 14 residues. After removal of 9 bases from V and 3 bases from J, the junction contained 7 bases not matched to a gene. Here the CDR3 reads CASTTGGVDYGYTF. CDR3 in DNA: TGTGCCAGTACGACAGGGGGCGTTGACTATGGCTACACCTTC.

J is TRBJ2-1 and V is TRBV28; 12 bases are a match to TRBD1. CDR3 length: 15 residues. The V gene end was trimmed by 5 bases and the J gene end by 9 bases; junction bases not matched to a gene: 8. Germline CDR1 reads MDHEN; CDR2 reads SYDVKM. The CDR3 DNA follows: TGTGCCAGCAGTCCGCCGGGACAGGGGGCGCTTGAGCAGTTCTTC. The encoded protein is CASSPPGQGALEQFF.

The rearrangement uses TRBV6-2 or TRBV6-3 and TRBJ2-7, with TRBD1 matching over 7 bases. After removal of 5 bases from V and 1 base from J, the junction contained 8 bases not matched to a gene. The CDR3 has 15 residues. CDR1 MNHEY and CDR2 SVGEGT come from the germline V gene. This chain's CDR3 is CASSDPGQSSYEQYF. The CDR3 bases are TGTGCCAGCAGTGACCCGGGACAGAGTTCCTACGAGCAGTACTTC.

The gene calls are TRBV9 and TRBJ2-1; 9 bases fit TRBD2. V lost 4 bases and J lost 3; bases outside the gene matches: 17. Germline V lookup: CDR1 SGDLS, CDR2 YYNGEE. This CDR3 is 19 amino acids long. The CDR3 reads CASSLLPGTSLGVYNEQFF. In DNA, the CDR3 is TGTGCCAGCAGCCTCTTGCCCGGGACTAGCCTAGGGGTCTACAATGAGCAGTTCTTC.

The V and J genes are TRBV24-1 and TRBJ2-1; 9 bases are shared with TRBD1. Trimming at V came to 6 bases and at J to 8 bases, leaving 13 bases not matched to a gene. Germline V gene lookup returns CDR1 KGHDR and CDR2 SFDVKD. This CDR3 contains 16 residues. As DNA, the CDR3 is TGTGCCACCAGTATTAACAGGGGACAGGGAACCGATGAGCAGTTCTTC. Its translation is CATSINRGQGTDEQFF.

The chain employs TRBV6-5 and TRBJ2-1; 12 bases align to TRBD2. V lost 1 base to trimming and J lost 9 bases; unmatched junction nucleotides: 1. The germline V gene encodes CDR1 MNHEY and CDR2 SVGAGI. This CDR3 is 14 amino acids long. Here the CDR3 reads CASSYLGLAGEQFF. CDR3 coding DNA: TGTGCCAGCAGTTACTTGGGACTAGCGGGTGAGCAGTTCTTC.

The chain carries TRBV20-1 and TRBJ1-1; TRBD1 matches at 7 bases. Germline CDR1 DFQATT, CDR2 SNEGSKA (reference sequence). This CDR3 comprises 14 residues. V dropped 3 bases and J dropped 1; count of bases not matched to a gene: 5. As DNA, the CDR3 is TGCAGTGCTAGTCAACAGGGGAGGAACACTGAAGCTTTCTTT. Translating it yields CSASQQGRNTEAFF.

CDR3 nucleotides: TGCGCCAGCAGCAAAAGGACAGGCAGGGACACTGAAGCTTTCTTT. As protein: CASSKRTGRDTEAFF. The V call is TRBV5-1, the J call TRBJ1-1; 7 bases align to TRBD1. The CDR3 is made up of 15 amino acids. Germline V CDR1 and CDR2: SGHRS, YFSETQ. V shed 4 bases and J 3 bases; nucleotides not matched to a gene: 9. The complete variable domain, with remaining parts taken from reference TRBV5-1 and TRBJ1-1, reads KAGVTQTPRYLIKTRGQQVTLSCSPISGHRSVSWYQQTPGQGLQFLFEYFSETQRNKGNFPGRFSGRQFSNSRSEMNVSTLELGDSALYLCASSKRTGRDTEAFFGQGTRLTVV.

This chain connects TRBV21-1 to TRBJ1-2; the DNA was not compared with TRBD1, the D call given in the table. TRBV21-1 is described as a pseudogene. The CDR3 has 16 amino acids. DNA for the CDR3: TGTGCCAGCAGCACCTCCCGGACAGCCACGGACTATGGCTACACCTTC. Translating gives CASSTSRTATDYGYTF.

The chain links TRBV9 to TRBJ2-1, with 9 positions matching TRBD2. Trimming took 4 bases from V and 8 from J; bases not matched to a gene: 10. Germline CDR1 and CDR2: SGDLS and YYNGEE. This CDR3 has 15 amino acids. The CDR3 loop reads CASSPSSGSLDEQFF. CDR3 nucleotide sequence: TGTGCCAGCAGCCCTAGTAGCGGGAGCTTGGATGAGCAGTTCTTC.

This chain joins TRBV7-8 and TRBJ2-1; possible D gene TRBD2, 6 bases. The germline V gene has CDR1 SGHVS and CDR2 FQNEAQ. V lost 0 bases, J lost 7 bases, and 19 bases lay in between. The CDR3 loop spans 17 amino acids. The DNA of the CDR3 is TGTGCCAGCAGCTTAGCGGGAACGGGGCCAGGGAGGAATGAGCAGTTCTTC. This codes for CASSLAGTGPGRNEQFF.

The CDR3 is CASSQDATNWDIQYF. The CDR3 nucleotides are TGCGCCAGCAGCCAAGATGCGACTAATTGGGACATTCAGTACTTC. This rearrangement joins TRBV4-3 to TRBJ2-4; perhaps TRBD2 as D (5 bases). The CDR3 totals 15 residues. The germline gives CDR1 LGHNA, CDR2 YSLEER. Trimming cost V 0 bases and J 8 bases, with 14 bases left between them.

The chain carries TRBV28 and TRBJ1-5, with a possible D match to TRBD1 (5 bases). This CDR3 is built from 13 residues. Germline V gene data show CDR1 as MDHEN and CDR2 as SYDVKM. V was pared by 4 bases and J by 15 bases, with 19 bases between. Written as DNA, the CDR3 is TGTGCCAGCAGTTCCCCGGAGCAGGGACTACTGCATTTT. Translating it yields CASSSPEQGLLHF.

The V call is TRBV6-5, the J call TRBJ2-2; D call uncertain. Trimming removed 4 bases from V and 0 bases from J, with 9 bases in between. Germline V gene data show CDR1 as MNHEY and CDR2 as SVGAGI. This CDR3 contains 15 residues. The CDR3 DNA reads as TGTGCCAGCAGTTTCAGGCCCACGAACACCGGGGAGCTGTTTTTT. It encodes CASSFRPTNTGELFF.

The V gene is TRBV13, the J gene TRBJ2-7; D not resolved. V was clipped by 3 bases and J by 0 bases, with 9 bases between them. The CDR3 loop spans 14 amino acids. CDR1 and CDR2 from the germline V gene are PRHDT and FYEKMQ (reference sequence). CDR3 coding DNA: TGTGCCAGCAGCTTCCAGCGCCCCTCCTACGAGCAGTACTTC. Translating gives CASSFQRPSYEQYF.